Below, 7 T cell receptor beta chains from the same sample are listed, as sequenced in a study of Ad26.COV2.S vaccination and SARS-CoV-2 variants. Regarding treatment: around 19 received Ad26.COV2.S at low or high dose, single or two shots; roughly 5 received placebo; per-sample allocation not given. On day 63 after the first injection, vaccine and placebo recipients gave samples. TCRdb's table, derived via immunoSEQ multiplex PCR, lists solely in-frame clones and lacks some. This table holds fewer than 400,000 clones, about 91% found once. This material consisted of peripheral blood, taken in a trial of Ad26.COV2.S vaccine versus placebo. These TCRs come from a person aged 18-65 years who received the Ad26.COV2.S COVID-19 vaccine or a placebo.

As DNA, the CDR3 is TGTGCCAGCAGTTTCCTGTCGGGAGACGGCGTTTACGAGCAGTACTTC. This gives the protein CASSFLSGDGVYEQYF. The chain has TRBV28 and TRBJ2-7, with D perhaps TRBD2 (6 bases). Germline V gives CDR1 MDHEN, CDR2 SYDVKM. There are 16 residues in the CDR3. V lost 3 bases, J lost 4 bases, and 19 bases lay in between.

This chain connects TRBV27 to TRBJ2-1, with TRBD2 matching 7 bases. The germline gives CDR1 MNHEY, CDR2 SMNVEV (reference sequence). J lost 0 bases, V lost 5 bases, and 10 bases had no gene match. The CDR3 consists of 17 residues. CDR3 nucleotide sequence: TGTGCCAGCAGTCTCTCCCCTAGCGGCCTCTCCTACAATGAGCAGTTCTTC. It is translated as CASSLSPSGLSYNEQFF.

This sequence joins TRBV11-3 and TRBJ2-5, with D possibly matching TRBD1 (5 bases). The CDR3 length is 13 residues. Trimming left V 5 bases short and J 5 bases short, with 12 bases between. The germline V gene encodes CDR1 SGHNT and CDR2 YENEEA. In DNA form, the CDR3 reads TGTGCCAGCAGCCTAGGACATGGGGAGACCCAGTACTTC. Residues: CASSLGHGETQYF. The whole variable domain, filled in from reference TRBV11-3 and TRBJ2-5, reads EAGVVQSPRYKIIEKKQPVAFWCNPISGHNTLYWYLQNLGQGPELLIRYENEEAVDDSQLPKDRFSAERLKGVDSTLKIQPAELGDSAVYLCASSLGHGETQYFGPGTRLLVL.

This sequence joins TRBV28 and TRBJ1-1, with a weak D call TRBD1 (6 bases). Trimming pared 5 bases from V and 2 bases from J, leaving 12 bases between. Germline V gene data show CDR1 as MDHEN and CDR2 as SYDVKM. CDR3 size: 14 residues. The CDR3 DNA follows: TGTGCCAGCAGTCCCCGAGGGGGTAACACTGAAGCTTTCTTT. Protein product: CASSPRGGNTEAFF.

The rearrangement links TRBV7-9 to TRBJ2-4; 8 positions agree with TRBD1. CDR1 and CDR2 from the germline V gene are SEHNR and FQNEAQ (reference sequence). V gave up 4 bases and J gave up 5 bases; unmatched junction bases: 1. The CDR3 is 13 amino acids. CDR3 nucleotide sequence: TGTGCCAGCAGCTCGGACAGGGAAAACATTCAGTACTTC. The encoded protein is CASSSDRENIQYF.

This chain connects TRBV9 to TRBJ2-7; TRBD1 matches 8 bases. Germline CDR1 is SGDLS and CDR2 is YYNGEE. With 2 bases clipped from V and 2 bases from J, the junction kept 6 bases outside the gene matches. The CDR3 extends over 15 amino acids. The CDR3 spells CASSVDWGQAYEQYF. CDR3 sequence (DNA): TGTGCCAGCAGCGTGGATTGGGGACAGGCCTACGAGCAGTACTTC.

Regarding this clone: The sample holds other DNA sequences that translate to the same CDR3. The V gene is TRBV5-1, the J gene TRBJ2-5, with 8 bases fitting TRBD2. CDR1 SGHRS and CDR2 YFSETQ come from the germline V gene. The J segment lost 4 bases and the V segment lost 7 bases, leaving 6 bases of the junction unmatched. CDR3 length equals 13 residues. CDR3 protein: CASSSGGGETQYF. CDR3 nucleotides: TGCGCCAGCTCCAGCGGGGGAGGAGAGACCCAGTACTTC.